The 12 T cell receptor beta chains given below trace back to one sample, sequenced in a study of blood T cell repertoires in COVID-19. Clones were sequenced by immunoSEQ multiplex PCR, and TCRdb holds only the in-frame ones, with some missing. The sample yields over 300,000 clones, around 92% seen once. The sequenced material came from peripheral blood. These receptors all come from a man aged 40-50 years with acute or convalescent COVID-19.

The V call is TRBV7-9, the J call TRBJ1-2; maybe TRBD1 (5 bases). Germline values: CDR1 SEHNR, CDR2 FQNEAQ (reference sequence). The CDR3 is made up of 14 amino acids. V lost 7 bases and J 4 bases, leaving 16 bases between the germline ends. CDR3 in amino acids: CASIRWTGLYGYTF. The CDR3 nucleotides read TGTGCCAGCATACGGTGGACGGGACTCTATGGCTACACCTTC.

CDR3 protein: CATADSPNYGYTF. CDR3 nucleotides: TGTGCCACCGCGGACAGCCCTAACTATGGCTACACCTTC. This chain connects TRBV12-3 or TRBV12-4 to TRBJ1-2, with D perhaps TRBD1 (6 bases). V lost 10 bases and J 0 bases, leaving 12 bases between the germline ends. The CDR3 covers 13 residues.

V usage is TRBV11-3 and J usage is TRBJ2-1; D remains unclear. The germline V gene has CDR1 SGHNT and CDR2 YENEEA. The CDR3 has 13 residues. V was cut by 5 bases and J by 12 bases, with 17 bases left in between. CDR3 in amino acids: CASSVPGSSAQFF. The CDR3 DNA reads as TGTGCCAGCAGCGTCCCAGGCAGCTCGGCGCAGTTCTTC.

This chain connects TRBV4-1 to TRBJ2-5; D is perhaps TRBD1 (6 bases). The germline CDR1 and CDR2 sequences are MGHRA and YSYEKL. The ends were cut back, 3 bases at V and 5 bases at J, with 19 bases in the middle. CDR3 length equals 16 residues. In nucleotides, the CDR3 is TGCGCCAGCAGCCACAGCCTGACAGGCGCCTGGGAGACCCAGTACTTC. This codes for CASSHSLTGAWETQYF.

The genes are TRBV30 and TRBJ2-1; no definite D call. In germline, CDR1 is GTSNPN, CDR2 SVGIG (reference sequence). V lost 1 base and J 3 bases, leaving 7 bases between the germline ends. This CDR3 region has 13 residues. The chain's CDR3 is CAWSDIRYNEQFF. CDR3 coding DNA: TGTGCCTGGAGTGACATACGCTACAATGAGCAGTTCTTC. Filled out from reference TRBV30 and TRBJ2-1, the complete variable domain reads SQTIHQWPATLVQPVGSPLSLECTVEGTSNPNLYWYRQAAGRGLQLLFYSVGIGQISSEVPQNLSASRPQDRQFILSSKKLLLSDSGFYLCAWSDIRYNEQFFGPGTRLTVL.

V is TRBV29-1 and J is TRBJ2-1; D possibly corresponds to TRBD1 (5 bases). Germline lookup yields CDR1 SQVTM and CDR2 ANQGSEA. The CDR3 extends over 14 amino acids. The V end was cut by 2 bases, the J end by 2 bases, with 10 bases between. CDR3 nucleotides: TGCAGCGTTGAACAGGGTTACACCTACAATGAGCAGTTCTTC. Translated, it gives CSVEQGYTYNEQFF.

The CDR3 loop reads CASSETWVNQPQHF. The CDR3, as DNA: TGTGCCAGCAGTGAGACATGGGTCAATCAGCCCCAGCATTTT. This chain links TRBV6-1 with TRBJ1-5, with no clear D. CDR3 length equals 14 residues. V was shortened by 3 bases and J by 3 bases, with 9 bases between the two germline ends. CDR1 and CDR2 (germline): MNHNS, SASEGT.

The chain uses TRBV27 and TRBJ2-7, with D tentatively TRBD1 (6 bases). Between the trimmed V and J ends, which lost 5 bases and 4 bases, there was a span of 21 bases. Germline-derived CDR1 and CDR2 are MNHEY and SMNVEV (reference sequence). The CDR3 spans 16 residues. DNA of the CDR3: TGTGCCAGCAGTCTATACAGGGTAGCCCCTTCGTACGAGCAGTACTTC. It translates to CASSLYRVAPSYEQYF.

This rearrangement joins TRBV7-9 to TRBJ2-1; TRBD1 agrees at 10 bases. CDR1 and CDR2 (germline): SEHNR, FQNEAQ (reference sequence). The V and J ends lost 1 base and 7 bases, in that order; junction bases with no gene match: 10. This CDR3 region has 17 residues. CDR3 sequence: CASSLVLRQGARNEQFF. The CDR3 region has the DNA TGTGCCAGCAGCTTAGTGCTTCGACAGGGGGCGCGAAATGAGCAGTTCTTC. The full variable domain, in which reference TRBV7-9 and TRBJ2-1 provide the parts outside the CDR3, is DTGVSQNPRHKITKRGQNVTFRCDPISEHNRLYWYRQTLGQGPEFLTYFQNEAQLEKSRLLSDRFSAERPKGSFSTLEIQRTEQGDSAMYLCASSLVLRQGARNEQFFGPGTRLTVL.

V is TRBV27 and J is TRBJ1-2, with 11 nucleotides matching TRBD1. The germline CDR1 and CDR2 sequences are MNHEY and SMNVEV (reference sequence). This CDR3 region has 15 residues. With V trimmed by 6 bases and J by 2 bases, 5 bases remained unmatched. DNA for the CDR3: TGTGCCAGCAGCCAATGGACAGGGGGCAACTATGGCTACACCTTC. The encoded protein is CASSQWTGGNYGYTF.

This clone was found once. The chain has TRBV4-3 and TRBJ2-7; TRBD1 matches at 9 bases. Germline CDR1 is LGHNA and CDR2 is YSLEER. This CDR3 spans 15 amino acids. Losses at the gene ends were 4 bases for V and 4 bases for J; bases not matched to a gene: 8. In nucleotides, the CDR3 is TGCGCCAGCAGCCTACAACAGGGGGCGGGGTACGAGCAGTACTTC. It yields the protein CASSLQQGAGYEQYF.

This sequence joins TRBV28 and TRBJ2-7; the match to TRBD2 covers 8 bases. V gave up 2 bases and J gave up 5 bases; unmatched junction bases: 5. The CDR3 extends over 14 amino acids. Germline values: CDR1 MDHEN, CDR2 SYDVKM. In DNA, the CDR3 is TGTGCCAGCAGTTTAATCGCGGGAGGAGACGAGCAGTACTTC. It is translated as CASSLIAGGDEQYF.